The T cell receptor (beta chain) described here comes from a study of blood T cell repertoires in COVID-19. Turning to the study itself: Both acute and convalescent COVID-19 samples were obtained from the United States, Italy and Spain.

Participants were aged about 18 to 90 years, lived in 24 US areas, and enrolled virtually. Clinical histories supplied by participants themselves formed the basis of cohort assignment. Per the authors' pipeline: Reference gene primer amplification yielded estimated nucleated cell counts. Assay used: immunoSEQ multiplex PCR; TCRdb lists only in-frame clones, some missing. V and J calls and clone size are those listed in that table; D and trimming were worked out from the DNA. The table records just over 300,000 clones, about 88% of them present only once. This CDR3 comprises 15 residues. V gave up 7 bases and J gave up 5 bases, with 15 bases separating them. Germline V gene lookup returns CDR1 MNHEY and CDR2 SMNVEV (reference sequence).

The gene calls are TRBV27 and TRBJ1-6; D is possibly TRBD1 (5 bases). The receptor comes from a woman in her thirties or forties who had recovered from COVID-19. The source material was PBMCs or T cells enriched from blood (not recorded which). The CDR3 coding sequence is TGTGCCAGCACCAACCGGGGACTGGATAATTCACCCCTCCACTTT. It translates to CASTNRGLDNSPLHF.